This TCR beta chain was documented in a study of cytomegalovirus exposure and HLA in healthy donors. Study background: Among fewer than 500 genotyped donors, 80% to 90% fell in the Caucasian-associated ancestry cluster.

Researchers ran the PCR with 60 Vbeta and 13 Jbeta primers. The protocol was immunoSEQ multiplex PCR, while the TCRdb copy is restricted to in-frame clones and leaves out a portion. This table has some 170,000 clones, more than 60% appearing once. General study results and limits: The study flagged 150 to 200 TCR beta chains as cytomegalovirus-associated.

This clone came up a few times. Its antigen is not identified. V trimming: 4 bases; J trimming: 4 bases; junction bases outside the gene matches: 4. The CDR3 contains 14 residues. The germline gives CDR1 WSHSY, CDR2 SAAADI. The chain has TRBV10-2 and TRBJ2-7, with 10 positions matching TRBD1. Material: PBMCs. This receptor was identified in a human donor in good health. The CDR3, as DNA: TGCGCCAGCAGTGGGGGACAGGGGAGGTACGAGCAGTACTTC. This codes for CASSGGQGRYEQYF.